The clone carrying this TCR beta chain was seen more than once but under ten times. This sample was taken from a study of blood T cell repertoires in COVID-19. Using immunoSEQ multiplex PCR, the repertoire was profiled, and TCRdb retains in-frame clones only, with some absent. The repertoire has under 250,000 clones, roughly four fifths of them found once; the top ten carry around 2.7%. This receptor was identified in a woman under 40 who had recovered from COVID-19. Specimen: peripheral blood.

In nucleotides, the CDR3 is TGTGCCAGCAGTCTAGCGGGGAGGGCCTACGAGCAGTACTTC. Protein product: CASSLAGRAYEQYF. This rearrangement joins TRBV3-1 (or the pseudogene TRBV3-2) to TRBJ2-7; 9 bases map to TRBD2. With 6 bases clipped from V and 2 bases from J, the junction kept 5 bases outside the gene matches. CDR1 is LGHDT, CDR2 YNNKEL, per germline (reference sequence). The CDR3 totals 14 residues.